The 12 T cell receptor beta chains listed next were all sequenced from one sample in a study of blood T cell repertoires in COVID-19. TCRdb's copy holds only in-frame clones and misses some; the assay was immunoSEQ multiplex PCR. The data hold around 70,000 clones, with roughly 82% observed a single time. The source material was peripheral blood. These receptor sequences come from a man aged 60 to 75 with acute or convalescent COVID-19.

The J gene is TRBJ1-6, the V gene TRBV27, with D maybe TRBD1 (5 bases). Germline-derived CDR1 and CDR2 are MNHEY and SMNVEV (reference sequence). V lost 6 bases, J lost 4 bases, and 10 bases lay in between. The CDR3 runs 14 residues. The CDR3 DNA is TGTGCCAGCAGGACCGGGGGTTATAATTCACCCCTCCACTTT. Residues: CASRTGGYNSPLHF.

V gene TRBV5-1 combines with J gene TRBJ2-3; D not resolved. V gave up 4 bases and J gave up 2 bases, with 8 bases separating them. The CDR3 sequence is 13 residues long. Germline CDR1 is SGHRS and CDR2 is YFSETQ. The CDR3 loop is CASSPGITDTQYF. Here the CDR3 DNA reads TGCGCCAGCAGCCCGGGTATCACAGATACGCAGTATTTT.

The sample holds one count of this clone. The gene calls are TRBV9 and TRBJ2-2; 12 bases map to TRBD2. Losses at the gene ends were 2 bases for V and 8 bases for J; bases not matched to a gene: 4. Germline CDR1 reads SGDLS; CDR2 reads YYNGEE. The CDR3 contains 15 residues. The CDR3 nucleotides are TGTGCCAGCAGCGTCCGGACTAGCGGGGAGGGGGAGCTGTTTTTT. This gives the protein CASSVRTSGEGELFF. Based on the CDR3 plus reference TRBV9 and TRBJ2-2, the full variable domain is DSGVTQTPKHLITATGQRVTLRCSPRSGDLSVYWYQQSLDQGLQFLIQYYNGEERAKGNILERFSAQQFPDLHSELNLSSLELGDSALYFCASSVRTSGEGELFFGEGSRLTVL.

This rearrangement joins TRBV28 to TRBJ2-5; 7 bases align to TRBD1. Germline V gene lookup returns CDR1 MDHEN and CDR2 SYDVKM. Trimming removed 8 bases from V and 1 base from J; junction bases left unmatched: 10. CDR3 length equals 15 residues. This chain's CDR3 is CASGEVSGGQETQYF. The CDR3 DNA reads TGTGCCAGCGGCGAAGTCTCAGGGGGCCAAGAGACCCAGTACTTC.

The chain is built from TRBV5-4 and TRBJ1-1; TRBD1 is a possible D gene (6 bases). The CDR3 is made up of 18 amino acids. Trimming removed 3 bases at V and 1 base at J, with 22 bases between. Looked up from germline, CDR1 is SGHNT and CDR2 is YYREEE (reference sequence). The CDR3 nucleotides read TGTGCCAGCAGCTCCGCACAAAGACAGGCATATGGGAACACTGAAGCTTTCTTT. It yields the protein CASSSAQRQAYGNTEAFF.

This clone showed up just a few times. The J gene is TRBJ2-2, the V gene TRBV5-8, with 7 bases matching TRBD2. Germline loops: CDR1 SGHTS, CDR2 YDEGEE. V lost 5 bases, J lost 6 bases, and 13 bases stayed unmatched. The CDR3 length is 16 residues. The CDR3 is CASRREGHGAPGELFF. CDR3 bases: TGTGCCAGCAGAAGGGAGGGCCACGGGGCCCCCGGGGAGCTGTTTTTT.

The chain employs TRBV7-2 and TRBJ1-5, with TRBD1 identical over 8 bases. Germline V gives CDR1 SGHTA, CDR2 FQGNSA. The CDR3 covers 16 residues. Unmatched junction bases numbered 11, after V lost 6 bases and J lost 4 bases. CDR3: CASSLTATGENQPQHF. In DNA form, the CDR3 reads TGTGCCAGCAGTCTTACCGCGACAGGGGAAAATCAGCCCCAGCATTTT. The variable domain in full, with the rest retrieved from reference TRBV7-2 and TRBJ1-5, is GAGVSQSPSNKVTEKGKDVELRCDPISGHTALYWYRQSLGQGLEFLIYFQGNSAPDKSGLPSDRFSAERTGGSVSTLTIQRTQQEDSAVYLCASSLTATGENQPQHFGDGTRLSIL.

V and J are TRBV5-1 and TRBJ2-7; 14 bases match TRBD2. V lost 3 bases, J lost 6 bases, and 11 bases stayed unmatched. Germline assignment: CDR1 SGHRS and CDR2 YFSETQ. The CDR3 is 17 amino acids. The CDR3 DNA reads TGCGCCAGCAGCTATGGGACTAGCGGGGGCTCGATGGGCGAGCAGTACGTC. Translating gives CASSYGTSGGSMGEQYV.

The chain recombines TRBV10-2 with TRBJ1-1; D not certain. CDR3 length equals 12 residues. CDR1 is WSHSY, CDR2 SAAADI, per germline. V lost 5 bases, J lost 1 base, and 5 bases lay in between. The CDR3 sequence: CASSLANTEAFF. CDR3 nucleotides: TGCGCCAGCAGTCTAGCGAACACTGAAGCTTTCTTT.

This chain joins TRBV3-1 (or the pseudogene TRBV3-2) and TRBJ2-5; D may be TRBD2 (5 bases). Germline CDR1 is LGHDT and CDR2 is YNNKEL (reference sequence). The CDR3 consists of 15 residues. Trimming removed 1 base at V and 5 bases at J, with 14 bases between. CDR3: CASSQVGGGPETQYF. The CDR3 nucleotides read TGTGCCAGCAGCCAAGTGGGTGGAGGTCCCGAGACCCAGTACTTC.

This sequence joins TRBV10-1 and TRBJ2-7; 7 bases line up with TRBD2. V lost 4 bases to trimming and J lost 3 bases; unmatched junction nucleotides: 9. CDR3 length: 15 amino acids. The germline gives CDR1 WNHNN, CDR2 SYGVQD (reference sequence). In nucleotides, the CDR3 is TGCGCCAGCAGTGTCTGCTGGGGGGGGAACTACGAGCAGTACTTC. Translated, it gives CASSVCWGGNYEQYF.

CDR3 nucleotide sequence: TGTGCCTGGAGCGGGGGAGATCAGCCCCAGCATTTT. Translation: CAWSGGDQPQHF. The chain carries TRBV30 and TRBJ1-5; D may be TRBD1 (5 bases). Trimming removed 3 bases at V and 5 bases at J, with 8 bases between. Germline V gene lookup returns CDR1 GTSNPN and CDR2 SVGIG (reference sequence). This CDR3 region has 12 residues.